The clone carrying this TCR beta chain appeared a few times. Looked up from germline, CDR1 is SGHTA and CDR2 is FQGNSA. There are 14 residues in the CDR3. Trimming removed 1 base from V and 6 bases from J, with 10 bases in between. During its preparation, the TCRbeta library received unique molecular identifiers. TCRdb redid the calling of the PCR reads with MiXCR, one entry per CDR3 protein. The sample shows around 380,000 distinct CDR3 sequences, approximately 10% of them seen only once. The sample originates from a study of T-cell reconstitution after alpha-beta-depleted transplantation in children.

The chain recombines TRBV7-2 with TRBJ2-1; D possibly uses TRBD1 or TRBD2 (5 bases each). This TCR was recovered from a human donor who donated a stem cell graft to a child with acute myeloid leukemia. Sequencing used PBMCs from the stem cell graft donor, obtained from the stem cell graft. CDR3 sequence: CASSLVQGPNEQFF. Written as DNA, the CDR3 is TGTGCCAGCAGCTTAGTGCAGGGACCCAATGAGCAGTTCTTC.